Listed below are T cell receptor beta chains from one sample, sequenced in a study of cytomegalovirus exposure and HLA in healthy donors. Sequencing was performed with immunoSEQ multiplex PCR; in TCRdb, only in-frame clones are kept and a portion is missing. The sample has 300,000 to 450,000 clones, roughly 90% seen once. The sequenced sample was PBMCs. The receptors here all came from a woman between 18 and 29 years old in good health and CMV-seronegative. CDR3s leave out the opening cysteine and the closing phenylalanine or tryptophan.

j_call: TRBJ1-5
v_call: TRBV27
cdr3_aa: ASSFFYGNQPQH

j_call: TRBJ2-2
v_call: TRBV27
cdr3_aa: ASMGGTGELF

j_call: TRBJ1-1
v_call: TRBV6-1
cdr3_aa: ASSARQGTNTEAF

j_call: TRBJ2-1
v_call: TRBV7-3
cdr3_aa: ASSGLAGGDEQF

j_call: TRBJ2-2
v_call: TRBV4-1
cdr3_aa: ASSQDEGGLAGIPGELF

j_call: TRBJ1-6
v_call: TRBV27
cdr3_aa: ASSLWQGTRSPLH

j_call: TRBJ1-3
v_call: TRBV15
cdr3_aa: ATSVGAGNTIY

j_call: TRBJ2-5
v_call: TRBV27
cdr3_aa: ASSPRLVNFRETQY

j_call: TRBJ1-2
v_call: TRBV2
cdr3_aa: ASSESRGTGVGYT

j_call: TRBJ1-5
v_call: TRBV5-1
cdr3_aa: ASSLAPTGGKPQH

j_call: TRBJ2-7
v_call: TRBV5-1
cdr3_aa: ASSFGAGPLNEQY

j_call: TRBJ2-1
v_call: TRBV9
cdr3_aa: ASSDPLAGPNNEQF

j_call: TRBJ2-7
v_call: TRBV7-7
cdr3_aa: ASSLGRDYEQY

j_call: TRBJ1-2
v_call: TRBV6-1
cdr3_aa: ASSAIGRGQGYT

j_call: TRBJ1-1
v_call: TRBV15
cdr3_aa: ATSRDHAGVEAF

j_call: TRBJ2-5
v_call: TRBV4-2
cdr3_aa: ASSQGTSGETQY

j_call: TRBJ2-5
v_call: TRBV18
cdr3_aa: ASSPRDGGEETQY

j_call: TRBJ2-1
v_call: TRBV19
cdr3_aa: ASTYGVEGYEQF

j_call: TRBJ1-5
v_call: TRBV28
cdr3_aa: ASSLLGQGPYSNQPQH

j_call: TRBJ2-2
v_call: TRBV4-2
cdr3_aa: ASSPIDRGTTNTGELF

j_call: TRBJ2-7
v_call: TRBV5-1
cdr3_aa: ASSVGTVSSYEQY

j_call: TRBJ2-7
v_call: TRBV28
cdr3_aa: ASSANMGAEQY

j_call: TRBJ1-1
v_call: TRBV27
cdr3_aa: AAGPLGTEAF

j_call: TRBJ1-1
v_call: TRBV11-2
cdr3_aa: ASSLGGGGTEAF

j_call: TRBJ1-2
v_call: TRBV18
cdr3_aa: ASSPAQGAFNYGYT

j_call: TRBJ1-5
v_call: TRBV4-1
cdr3_aa: ASSLTPAPSNQPQH

j_call: TRBJ2-7
v_call: TRBV30
cdr3_aa: AWSRDSPYEQY

j_call: TRBJ1-2
v_call: TRBV29-1
cdr3_aa: SGVNPGGYT